A selection of T cell receptor beta chains follows, all from one sample in a study of cytomegalovirus exposure and HLA in healthy donors. Sequencing was performed with immunoSEQ multiplex PCR; in TCRdb, only in-frame clones are kept and a portion is missing. The table includes about 130,000 clones, 85% to 90% detected once. Input material: PBMCs. The receptors come from a woman younger than 35 in good health and CMV-seropositive. Both conserved end residues are part of each CDR3. Fields, in order: J gene, V gene, D gene, clone size, CDR3 protein, CDR3 DNA. D genes are given only for firm matches. Only some rows state a clone size, as once, few, many or a class for expanded clones.

>TRBJ1-6|TRBV5-5|.|.
CASSLDRVRNSPLHF
TGTGCCAGCAGCTTGGACAGGGTGAGGAATTCACCCCTCCACTTT
>TRBJ2-3|TRBV4-1|.|many
CASSQVGRTSTDTQYF
TGCGCCAGCAGCCAAGTCGGGCGGACTAGCACAGATACGCAGTATTTT
>TRBJ1-1|TRBV19|TRBD1|.
CASSIGEGGYTEAFF
TGTGCCAGTAGTATAGGGGAAGGGGGCTACACTGAAGCTTTCTTT
>TRBJ1-2|TRBV28|.|.
CASSLANYGYTF
TGTGCCAGCAGTCTAGCTAACTATGGCTACACCTTC
>TRBJ1-1|TRBV7-3|.|.
CASSPKFMGASRAEAFF
TGTGCCAGCAGCCCTAAGTTTATGGGGGCGAGTCGGGCTGAAGCTTTCTTT
>TRBJ2-3|TRBV30|TRBD1|few
CAWDRGTGGEDTQYF
TGTGCCTGGGACAGAGGGACAGGGGGCGAAGATACGCAGTATTTT
>TRBJ1-5|TRBV7-2|.|.
CASSPKSGQYSNNQPQHF
TGTGCCAGCAGCCCAAAGTCCGGACAGTACTCGAACAATCAGCCCCAGCATTTT
>TRBJ1-1|TRBV2|.|.
CASSGEGTEAFF
TGTGCCAGCAGTGGAGAGGGAACTGAAGCTTTCTTT
>TRBJ2-5|TRBV28|.|once
CASSLGGLIQETQYF
TGTGCCAGCAGTTTGGGGGGACTGATCCAAGAGACCCAGTACTTC
>TRBJ1-1|TRBV7-2|.|.
CASSLGAMNTEAFF
TGTGCCAGCAGCTTAGGCGCTATGAACACTGAAGCTTTCTTT
>TRBJ2-7|TRBV27|TRBD2|.
CASSLSGGGAYEQYF
TGTGCCAGCAGTTTGTCCGGCGGGGGGGCCTACGAGCAGTACTTC
>TRBJ2-7|TRBV10-3|TRBD2|.
CAISRTSDYEQYF
TGTGCCATCAGTCGGACTAGCGATTACGAGCAGTACTTC
>TRBJ1-2|TRBV6-5|TRBD1|.
CASRRDRGGYGYTF
TGTGCCAGCAGACGGGACAGGGGCGGCTATGGCTACACCTTC
>TRBJ1-4|TRBV4-1|.|.
CASSLFGSAREKLFF
.
>TRBJ2-7|TRBV7-9|TRBD1|.
CASSSRDRGFEQYF
TGTGCCAGCAGCTCCCGGGACAGGGGTTTTGAGCAGTACTTC
>TRBJ2-7|TRBV2|.|.
CAFSDSASYEQYF
TGTGCCTTCTCAGACAGTGCCTCCTACGAGCAGTACTTC
>TRBJ1-2|TRBV27|.|.
CASSLWGGDRGERGYTF
TGTGCCAGCAGTTTATGGGGCGGGGATCGGGGAGAGAGAGGCTACACCTTC
>TRBJ2-7|TRBV15|TRBD2|.
CATSRDTGGGPTYEQYF
TGTGCCACCAGCAGAGATACGGGCGGGGGGCCGACCTACGAGCAGTACTTC
>TRBJ2-7|TRBV7-9|.|.
CASSLERGSYEQYF
TGTGCCAGCAGCCTGGAGCGTGGGTCCTACGAGCAGTACTTC
>TRBJ2-5|TRBV6-1|.|.
CASGGREWLQTQYF
TGTGCCAGCGGGGGTCGGGAGTGGCTCCAGACCCAGTACTTC
>TRBJ2-3|TRBV19|TRBD2|.
CASRVAGMGTDTQYF
TGTGCCAGTAGAGTAGCGGGGATGGGGACAGATACGCAGTATTTT
>TRBJ2-3|TRBV2|TRBD1|.
CASRGDRATDTQYF
TGTGCCAGCAGGGGGGACAGGGCCACAGATACGCAGTATTTT
>TRBJ2-2|TRBV4-3|TRBD2|.
CASSQASGAWGGELFF
TGCGCCAGCAGCCAGGCTAGCGGGGCCTGGGGCGGGGAGCTGTTTTTT
>TRBJ2-7|TRBV5-1|TRBD2|.
CASSLRLAGDEQYF
TGCGCCAGCAGCTTGCGGCTAGCGGGGGACGAGCAGTACTTC
>TRBJ2-7|TRBV11-2|.|.
CASSLIGVYEQYF
TGTGCCAGCAGCTTAATAGGGGTCTACGAGCAGTACTTC
>TRBJ1-5|TRBV19|.|.
CASSLTGGSYQPQHF
TGTGCCAGTAGCCTTACCGGGGGTTCATATCAGCCCCAGCATTTT